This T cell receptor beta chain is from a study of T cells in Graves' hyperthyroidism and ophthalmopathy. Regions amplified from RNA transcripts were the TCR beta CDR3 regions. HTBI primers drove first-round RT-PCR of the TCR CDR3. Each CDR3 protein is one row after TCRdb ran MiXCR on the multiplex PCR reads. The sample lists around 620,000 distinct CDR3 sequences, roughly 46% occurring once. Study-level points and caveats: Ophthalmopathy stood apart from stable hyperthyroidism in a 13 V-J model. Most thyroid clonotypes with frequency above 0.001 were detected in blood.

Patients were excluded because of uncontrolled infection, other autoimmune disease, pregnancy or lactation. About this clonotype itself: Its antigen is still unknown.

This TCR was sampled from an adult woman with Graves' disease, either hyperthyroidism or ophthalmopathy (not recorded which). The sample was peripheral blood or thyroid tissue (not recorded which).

The CDR3 protein is CASSSRIADRGREQYF. In DNA form, the CDR3 reads TGTGCCAGCAGTTCCCGAATAGCGGACAGGGGGCGCGAGCAGTACTTC. The chain recombines TRBV28 with TRBJ2-7; 11 bases match TRBD1. Trimming cost V 4 bases and J 6 bases; bases outside gene matches: 11. The CDR3 is 16 amino acids. Germline loops: CDR1 MDHEN, CDR2 SYDVKM.